This T cell receptor (beta chain) is drawn from a study of T cell responses to AZD1222 COVID-19 vaccine. This table comes from immunoSEQ multiplex PCR, and its TCRdb copy is limited to in-frame clones, with some not included. The sample lists approximately 140,000 clones; approximately 90% were seen once. Comment on this clone: The target antigen is unknown.

Overall study results and limits: Baseline seropositivity occurred in only 5 to 7 AZD1222 recipients.

V shed 4 bases and J 3 bases; nucleotides not matched to a gene: 4. Germline assignment: CDR1 SGHNT and CDR2 YYREEE (reference sequence). CDR3 length equals 15 residues. This receptor was obtained from an adult who received the AZD1222 COVID-19 vaccine. The sample here was peripheral blood, taken 28 days after the second AZD1222 dose. The V and J genes are TRBV5-4 and TRBJ1-2; 12 nucleotides match TRBD1. The DNA of the CDR3 is TGTGCCAGCAGCACCTGGGACAGGGGGCACTATGGCTACACCTTC. This sequence encodes CASSTWDRGHYGYTF.